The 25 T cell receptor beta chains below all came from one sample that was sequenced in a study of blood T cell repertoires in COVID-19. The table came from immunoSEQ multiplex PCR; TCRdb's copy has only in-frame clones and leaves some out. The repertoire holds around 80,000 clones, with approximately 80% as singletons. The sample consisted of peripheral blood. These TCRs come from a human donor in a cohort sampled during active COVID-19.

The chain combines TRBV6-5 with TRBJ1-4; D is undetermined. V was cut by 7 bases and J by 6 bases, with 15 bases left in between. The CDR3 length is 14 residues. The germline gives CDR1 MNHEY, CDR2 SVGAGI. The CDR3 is CASTLGVWDEKLFF. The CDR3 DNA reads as TGTGCCAGCACCCTCGGGGTGTGGGATGAAAAACTGTTTTTT.

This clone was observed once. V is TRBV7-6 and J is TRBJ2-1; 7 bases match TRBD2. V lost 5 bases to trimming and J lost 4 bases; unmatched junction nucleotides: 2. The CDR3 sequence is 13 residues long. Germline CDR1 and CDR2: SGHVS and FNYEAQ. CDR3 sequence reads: CASSAGGYNEQFF. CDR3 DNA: TGTGCCAGCAGCGCCGGGGGGTACAATGAGCAGTTCTTC. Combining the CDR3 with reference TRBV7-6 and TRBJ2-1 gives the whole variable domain GAGVSQSPRYKVTKRGQDVALRCDPISGHVSLYWYRQALGQGPEFLTYFNYEAQQDKSGLPNDRFSAERPEGSISTLTIQRTEQRDSAMYRCASSAGGYNEQFFGPGTRLTVL.

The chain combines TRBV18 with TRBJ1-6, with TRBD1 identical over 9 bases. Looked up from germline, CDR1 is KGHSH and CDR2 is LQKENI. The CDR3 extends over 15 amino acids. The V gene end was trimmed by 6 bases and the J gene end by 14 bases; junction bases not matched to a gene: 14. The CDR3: CASSRNRDRELTLHF. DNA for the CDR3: TGTGCCAGCTCTCGTAACCGGGACAGGGAATTGACCCTCCACTTT.

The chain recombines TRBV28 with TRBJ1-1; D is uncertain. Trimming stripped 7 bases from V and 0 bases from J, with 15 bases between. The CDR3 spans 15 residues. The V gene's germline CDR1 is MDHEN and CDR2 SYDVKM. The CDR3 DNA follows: TGTGCCAGCATTTCGCGGCCATTTATGAACACTGAAGCTTTCTTT. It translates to CASISRPFMNTEAFF.

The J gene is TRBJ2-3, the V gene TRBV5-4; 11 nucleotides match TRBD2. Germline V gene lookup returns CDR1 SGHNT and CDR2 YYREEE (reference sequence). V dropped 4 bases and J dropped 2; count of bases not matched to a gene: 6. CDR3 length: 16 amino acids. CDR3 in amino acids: CASSLGTSGITDTQYF. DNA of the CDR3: TGTGCCAGCAGCCTTGGGACTAGCGGTATCACAGATACGCAGTATTTT.

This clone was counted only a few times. CDR3 sequence reads: CASSTRYASGAYNEQFF. In DNA form, the CDR3 reads TGTGCCAGTAGTACCAGATACGCTAGCGGGGCGTACAATGAGCAGTTCTTC. The chain carries TRBV19 and TRBJ2-1; 9 bases line up with TRBD2. The CDR3 covers 17 residues. The V segment lost 4 bases and the J segment 4 bases; nucleotides outside the gene matches: 11. Germline-derived CDR1 and CDR2 are LNHDA and SQIVND (reference sequence).

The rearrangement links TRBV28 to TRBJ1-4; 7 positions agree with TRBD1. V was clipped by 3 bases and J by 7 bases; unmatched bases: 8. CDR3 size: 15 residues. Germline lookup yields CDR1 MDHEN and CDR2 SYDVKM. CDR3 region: CASSFLRGLGEKLFF. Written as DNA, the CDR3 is TGTGCCAGCAGTTTTTTAAGGGGGCTGGGTGAAAAACTGTTTTTT. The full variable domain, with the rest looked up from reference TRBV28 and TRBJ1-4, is DVKVTQSSRYLVKRTGEKVFLECVQDMDHENMFWYRQDPGLGLRLIYFSYDVKMKEKGDIPEGYSVSREKKERFSLILESASTNQTSMYLCASSFLRGLGEKLFFGSGTQLSVL.

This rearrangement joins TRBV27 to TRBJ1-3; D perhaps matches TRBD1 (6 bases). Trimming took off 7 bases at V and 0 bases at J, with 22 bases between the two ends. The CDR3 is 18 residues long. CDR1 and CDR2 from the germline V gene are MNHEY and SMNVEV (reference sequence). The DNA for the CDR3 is TGTGCCAGCACCACTGAAGGACAGACCCGAAGCTCTGGAAACACCATATATTTT. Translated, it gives CASTTEGQTRSSGNTIYF.

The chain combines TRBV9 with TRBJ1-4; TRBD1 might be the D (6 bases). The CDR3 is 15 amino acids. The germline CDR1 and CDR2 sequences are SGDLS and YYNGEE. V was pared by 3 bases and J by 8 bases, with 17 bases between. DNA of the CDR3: TGTGCCAGCAGCGCCCCTTCGGGGGGCGCGGAAAAACTGTTTTTT. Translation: CASSAPSGGAEKLFF. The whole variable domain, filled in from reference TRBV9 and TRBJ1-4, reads DSGVTQTPKHLITATGQRVTLRCSPRSGDLSVYWYQQSLDQGLQFLIQYYNGEERAKGNILERFSAQQFPDLHSELNLSSLELGDSALYFCASSAPSGGAEKLFFGSGTQLSVL.

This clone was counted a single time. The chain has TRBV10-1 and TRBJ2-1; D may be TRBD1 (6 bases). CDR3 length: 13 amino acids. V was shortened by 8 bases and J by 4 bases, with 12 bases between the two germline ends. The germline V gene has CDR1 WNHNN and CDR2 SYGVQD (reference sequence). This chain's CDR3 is CASGTSTYNEQFF. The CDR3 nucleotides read TGCGCCAGCGGGACAAGTACATACAATGAGCAGTTCTTC.

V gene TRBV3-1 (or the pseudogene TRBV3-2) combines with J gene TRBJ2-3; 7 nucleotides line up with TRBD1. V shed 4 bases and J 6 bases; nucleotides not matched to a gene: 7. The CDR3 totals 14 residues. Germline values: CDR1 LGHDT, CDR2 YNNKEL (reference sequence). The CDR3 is CASSLQGDRDTQYF. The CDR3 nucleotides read TGTGCCAGCAGCCTGCAGGGGGATAGGGATACGCAGTATTTT.

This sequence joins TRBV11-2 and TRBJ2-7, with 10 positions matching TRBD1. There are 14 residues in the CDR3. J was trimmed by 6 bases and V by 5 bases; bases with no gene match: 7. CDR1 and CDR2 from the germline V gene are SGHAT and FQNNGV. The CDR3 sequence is CASSPDRGRAEQYF. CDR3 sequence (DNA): TGTGCCAGCAGCCCCGACAGGGGGCGAGCCGAGCAGTACTTC. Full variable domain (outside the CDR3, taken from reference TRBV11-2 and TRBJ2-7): EAGVAQSPRYKIIEKRQSVAFWCNPISGHATLYWYQQILGQGPKLLIQFQNNGVVDDSQLPKDRFSAERLKGVDSTLKIQPAKLEDSAVYLCASSPDRGRAEQYFGPGTRLTVT.

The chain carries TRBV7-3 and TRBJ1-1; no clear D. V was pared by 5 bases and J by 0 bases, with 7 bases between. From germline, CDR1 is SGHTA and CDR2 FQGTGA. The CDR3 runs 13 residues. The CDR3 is CASSANMNTEAFF. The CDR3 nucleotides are TGTGCCAGCAGCGCCAACATGAACACTGAAGCTTTCTTT.

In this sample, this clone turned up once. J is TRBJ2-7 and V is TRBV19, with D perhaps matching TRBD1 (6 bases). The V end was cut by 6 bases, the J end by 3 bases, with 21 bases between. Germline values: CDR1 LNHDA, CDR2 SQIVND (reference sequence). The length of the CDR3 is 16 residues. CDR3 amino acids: CASSPSHRAGNYEQYF. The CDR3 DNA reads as TGTGCCAGTAGCCCATCGCACAGGGCGGGTAACTACGAGCAGTACTTC.

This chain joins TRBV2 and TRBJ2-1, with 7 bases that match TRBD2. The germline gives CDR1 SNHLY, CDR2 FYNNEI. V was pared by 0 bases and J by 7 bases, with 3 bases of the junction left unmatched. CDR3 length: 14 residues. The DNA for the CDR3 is TGTGCCAGCAGTGAAGCGCGGGGGAGGAATGAGCAGTTCTTC. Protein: CASSEARGRNEQFF.

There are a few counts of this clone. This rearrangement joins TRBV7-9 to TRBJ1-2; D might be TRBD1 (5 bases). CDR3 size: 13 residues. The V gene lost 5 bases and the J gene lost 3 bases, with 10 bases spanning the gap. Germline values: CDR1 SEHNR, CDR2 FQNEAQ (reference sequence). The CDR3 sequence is CASSPSRDYGYTF. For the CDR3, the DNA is TGTGCCAGCAGCCCCTCCAGGGACTATGGCTACACCTTC.

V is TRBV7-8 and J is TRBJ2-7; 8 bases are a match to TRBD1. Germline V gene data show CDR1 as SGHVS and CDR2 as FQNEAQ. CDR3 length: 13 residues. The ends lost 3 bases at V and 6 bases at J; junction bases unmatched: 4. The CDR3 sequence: CASSFQGAGEQYF. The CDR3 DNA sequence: TGTGCCAGCAGCTTTCAGGGGGCGGGCGAGCAGTACTTC.

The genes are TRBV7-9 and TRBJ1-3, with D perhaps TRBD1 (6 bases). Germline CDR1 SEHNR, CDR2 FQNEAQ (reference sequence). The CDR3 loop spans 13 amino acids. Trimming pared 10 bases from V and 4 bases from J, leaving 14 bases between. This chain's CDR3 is CAITGSSGNTIYF. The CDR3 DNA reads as TGTGCCATCACAGGGTCTAGCGGAAACACCATATATTTT. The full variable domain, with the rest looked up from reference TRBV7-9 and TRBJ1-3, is DTGVSQNPRHKITKRGQNVTFRCDPISEHNRLYWYRQTLGQGPEFLTYFQNEAQLEKSRLLSDRFSAERPKGSFSTLEIQRTEQGDSAMYLCAITGSSGNTIYFGEGSWLTVV.

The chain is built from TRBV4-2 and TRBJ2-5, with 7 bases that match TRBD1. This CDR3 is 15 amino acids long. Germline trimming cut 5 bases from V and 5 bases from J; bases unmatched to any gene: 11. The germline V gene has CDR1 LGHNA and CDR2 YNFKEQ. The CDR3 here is CASSFSGQGEETQYF. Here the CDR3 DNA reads TGTGCCAGCAGCTTCTCGGGGCAGGGGGAGGAGACCCAGTACTTC.

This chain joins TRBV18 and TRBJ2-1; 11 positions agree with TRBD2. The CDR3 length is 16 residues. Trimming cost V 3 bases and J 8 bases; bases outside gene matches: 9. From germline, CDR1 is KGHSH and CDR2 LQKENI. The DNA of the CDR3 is TGTGCCAGCTCACCCAGCCTAGCGGGGGGTATGGATGAGCAGTTCTTC. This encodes CASSPSLAGGMDEQFF.

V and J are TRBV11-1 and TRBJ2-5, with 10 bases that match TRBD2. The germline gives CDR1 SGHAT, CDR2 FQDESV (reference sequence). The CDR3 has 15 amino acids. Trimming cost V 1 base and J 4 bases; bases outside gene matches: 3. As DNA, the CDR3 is TGTGCCAGCAGCTTAGTAGCGGGGGGTCCAGAGACCCAGTACTTC. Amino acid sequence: CASSLVAGGPETQYF.

As DNA, the CDR3 is TGTGCCAGCAGCCAATTTTCCCTAGTGGGACAGGGCTACAATGAGCAGTTCTTC. This codes for CASSQFSLVGQGYNEQFF. V and J are TRBV3-1 (or the pseudogene TRBV3-2) and TRBJ2-1; TRBD1 agrees at 9 bases. In germline, CDR1 is LGHDT, CDR2 YNNKEL (reference sequence). The V and J ends lost 2 bases and 3 bases, in that order; junction bases with no gene match: 11. The CDR3 consists of 18 residues.

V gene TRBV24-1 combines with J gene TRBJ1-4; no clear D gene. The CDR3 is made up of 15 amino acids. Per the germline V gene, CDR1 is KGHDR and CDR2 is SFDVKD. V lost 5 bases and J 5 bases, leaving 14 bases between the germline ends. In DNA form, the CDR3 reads TGTGCCACCAGTGTCAAGGACGGGATGAATGAAAAACTGTTTTTT. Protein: CATSVKDGMNEKLFF.

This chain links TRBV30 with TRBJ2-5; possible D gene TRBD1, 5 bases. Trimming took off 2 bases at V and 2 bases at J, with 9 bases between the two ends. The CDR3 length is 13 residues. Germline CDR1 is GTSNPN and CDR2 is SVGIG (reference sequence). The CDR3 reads CAWSKDSQETQYF. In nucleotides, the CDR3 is TGTGCCTGGAGTAAAGACAGTCAAGAGACCCAGTACTTC.

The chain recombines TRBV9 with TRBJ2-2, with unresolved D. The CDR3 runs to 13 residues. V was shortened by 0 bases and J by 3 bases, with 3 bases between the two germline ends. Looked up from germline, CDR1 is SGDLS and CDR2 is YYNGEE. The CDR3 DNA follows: TGTGCCAGCAGCGTAGTAGACACCGGGGAGCTGTTTTTT. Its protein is CASSVVDTGELFF.